The 14 T cell receptor beta chains below all came from one sample that was sequenced in a study of blood T cell repertoires in COVID-19. Repertoires were generated with immunoSEQ multiplex PCR, while TCRdb's copy carries only in-frame clones and drops some. Of tens of thousands of clones in the sample, approximately 87% were seen once. Sample: peripheral blood. The receptors derive from a human donor in a cohort sampled during active COVID-19.

V is TRBV3-1 (or the pseudogene TRBV3-2) and J is TRBJ2-3; TRBD2 matches at 8 bases. This CDR3 contains 15 residues. Trimming at V came to 5 bases and at J to 2 bases, leaving 6 bases not matched to a gene. The V gene's germline CDR1 is LGHDT and CDR2 YNNKEL (reference sequence). The CDR3 nucleotides are TGTGCCAGCAGCACCTTTAGCGGGAACACAGATACGCAGTATTTT. This encodes CASSTFSGNTDTQYF.

The rearrangement joins TRBV28 to TRBJ2-1; TRBD2 aligns across 13 bases. CDR1 and CDR2 from the germline V gene are MDHEN and SYDVKM. CDR3 size: 14 residues. J gave up 4 bases and V 8 bases, and 2 bases lay outside the gene matches. Written as DNA, the CDR3 is TGTGCCAGCGGGGGACTAGCGGGATACAATGAGCAGTTCTTC. Its protein is CASGGLAGYNEQFF.

The rearrangement joins TRBV27 to TRBJ2-7; D gene uncertain. The CDR3 has 12 residues. V was cut by 6 bases and J by 3 bases, with 9 bases left in between. Germline CDR1 is MNHEY and CDR2 is SMNVEV (reference sequence). CDR3: CASSQNNYEQYF. The CDR3 nucleotides read TGTGCCAGCAGCCAGAACAACTACGAGCAGTACTTC.

V is TRBV7-6 and J is TRBJ2-2, with 7 bases fitting TRBD1. V lost 5 bases, J lost 4 bases, and 10 bases stayed unmatched. The CDR3 spans 16 residues. Germline V gives CDR1 SGHVS, CDR2 FNYEAQ. CDR3 in amino acids: CASSPLTGIVTGELFF. CDR3 nucleotide sequence: TGTGCCAGCAGCCCCCTGACAGGGATTGTCACCGGGGAGCTGTTTTTT.

The chain couples TRBV28 to TRBJ2-6, with D tentatively TRBD2 (5 bases). Germline lookup yields CDR1 MDHEN and CDR2 SYDVKM. V lost 5 bases and J 5 bases, leaving 13 bases between the germline ends. The CDR3 runs to 15 residues. The DNA of the CDR3 is TGTGCCAGCAGTCTCGGGATAGGAAGGGCCAACGTCCTGACTTTC. This sequence encodes CASSLGIGRANVLTF.

The gene calls are TRBV7-2 and TRBJ2-7; a weak D match, TRBD2 (6 bases). CDR3 length equals 17 residues. CDR1 is SGHTA, CDR2 FQGNSA, per germline. Trimming pared 3 bases from V and 4 bases from J, leaving 22 bases between. As DNA, the CDR3 is TGTGCCAGCAGCTTTAGGAATTCGGGAGAAACCATTTACGAGCAGTACTTC. Translating gives CASSFRNSGETIYEQYF.

The chain recombines TRBV28 with TRBJ1-1; TRBD1 might be the D (5 bases). The germline V gene encodes CDR1 MDHEN and CDR2 SYDVKM. Trimming cost V 1 base and J 2 bases, with 17 bases left between them. CDR3 size: 17 residues. CDR3 sequence: CASSLSPWAGQNTEAFF. DNA of the CDR3: TGTGCCAGCAGTTTATCCCCGTGGGCAGGACAAAACACTGAAGCTTTCTTT.

V gene TRBV28 combines with J gene TRBJ2-5; 12 nucleotides align to TRBD1. The CDR3 runs to 15 residues. Germline CDR1 and CDR2: MDHEN and SYDVKM. The trim removed 3 bases at V and 4 bases at J, leaving 3 bases unmatched. CDR3 nucleotides: TGTGCCAGCAGTTTGAGGGGACAGGGGGCAGAGACCCAGTACTTC. Translating it yields CASSLRGQGAETQYF.

V and J are TRBV10-3 and TRBJ2-5; 8 bases match TRBD1. In germline, CDR1 is ENHRY, CDR2 SYGVKD. The CDR3 length is 15 residues. The trim removed 3 bases at V and 0 bases at J, leaving 3 bases unmatched. In nucleotides, the CDR3 is TGTGCCATCAGTGACCCGACAGGGGACCAAGAGACCCAGTACTTC. Encoded protein: CAISDPTGDQETQYF.

The chain recombines TRBV7-8 with TRBJ2-2, with 8 bases lining up with TRBD2. The V gene's germline CDR1 is SGHVS and CDR2 FQNEAQ. The CDR3 runs to 16 residues. Germline trimming cut 5 bases from V and 3 bases from J; bases unmatched to any gene: 8. CDR3 loop: CASSRTTSAYTGELFF. The CDR3 coding sequence is TGTGCCAGCAGCAGGACGACTAGCGCTTACACCGGGGAGCTGTTTTTT.

The CDR3 region is CASSMRREIGEQYF. DNA for the CDR3: TGTGCCAGTAGTATGAGGCGGGAGATCGGCGAGCAGTACTTC. The gene calls are TRBV19 and TRBJ2-7; 7 bases line up with TRBD2. This CDR3 is 14 amino acids long. Germline V CDR1 and CDR2: LNHDA, SQIVND (reference sequence). Trimming cost V 3 bases and J 6 bases; bases outside gene matches: 8.

The rearrangement links TRBV5-1 to TRBJ2-3, with 12 bases lining up with TRBD1. There are 18 residues in the CDR3. The V and J ends lost 3 bases and 3 bases, in that order; junction bases with no gene match: 11. CDR1 and CDR2 (germline): SGHRS, YFSETQ. The CDR3 nucleotides are TGCGCCAGCAGCTATGGGACAGGGGGCTTGATAATGACAGATACGCAGTATTTT. Amino acids: CASSYGTGGLIMTDTQYF.

The CDR3 DNA sequence: TGTGCCAGTATAAAGGCTAGCGGGAGCTATGAGCAGTTCTTC. Its protein product is CASIKASGSYEQFF. The V and J genes are TRBV19 and TRBJ2-1; 10 bases map to TRBD2. V lost 7 bases and J lost 8; bases outside the gene matches: 8. The CDR3 covers 14 residues. In germline, CDR1 is LNHDA, CDR2 SQIVND (reference sequence).

This clone was observed a handful of times. The chain has TRBV7-2 and TRBJ1-5; TRBD1 agrees at 7 bases. The V and J ends lost 4 bases and 1 base, in that order; junction bases with no gene match: 7. The CDR3 has 16 residues. The germline V gene encodes CDR1 SGHTA and CDR2 FQGNSA. CDR3 protein: CASSSTGAGSNQPQHF. The CDR3 nucleotides are TGTGCCAGCAGCTCAACAGGGGCTGGGAGCAATCAGCCCCAGCATTTT.